Below are 9 T cell receptor beta chains sequenced from a single sample in a study of T cell changes during pregnancy in multiple sclerosis. Sequencing was performed with immunoSEQ multiplex PCR; in TCRdb, only in-frame clones are kept and a portion is missing. The data contain tens of thousands of clones, roughly 92% of them seen just once; the ten biggest clones take up roughly 2%. Source: peripheral blood, taken in the second trimester of pregnancy. The receptors come from a female donor with multiple sclerosis, enrolled in a pregnancy study.

The V and J genes are TRBV9 and TRBJ2-1, with a tentative D call TRBD2 (5 bases). V gave up 3 bases and J gave up 0 bases, with 10 bases separating them. The length of the CDR3 is 15 residues. Germline CDR1 and CDR2: SGDLS and YYNGEE. In DNA, the CDR3 is TGTGCCAGCAGCGGAGCGGTGAGCTCCTACAATGAGCAGTTCTTC. Residues: CASSGAVSSYNEQFF.

The rearrangement links TRBV19 to TRBJ2-7; TRBD1 matches at 8 bases. CDR1 LNHDA and CDR2 SQIVND come from the germline V gene (reference sequence). This CDR3 spans 15 amino acids. V gave up 3 bases and J gave up 6 bases; unmatched junction bases: 10. Here the CDR3 DNA reads TGTGCCAGTAGTATGGGGACAGGTCCAGCTGGCGAGCAGTACTTC. Translated: CASSMGTGPAGEQYF.

This CDR3 reads CASTEGGTGGNEQFF. The CDR3, as DNA: TGTGCCAGCACCGAGGGAGGGACGGGGGGAAATGAGCAGTTCTTC. The chain couples TRBV6-1 to TRBJ2-1; 7 bases line up with TRBD2. Germline loops: CDR1 MNHNS, CDR2 SASEGT. The CDR3 is made up of 15 amino acids. After removal of 7 bases from V and 7 bases from J, the junction contained 13 bases not matched to a gene.

As concerns this clone: At one end the junction does not follow the germline gene, possibly because of a read error. J is TRBJ2-1 and V is TRBV19, with 8 nucleotides matching TRBD2. Germline V gene lookup returns CDR1 LNHDA and CDR2 SQIVND (reference sequence). CDR3 size: 17 residues. In DNA form, the CDR3 reads TGTGCCAGTAGTTTAGATAGCGGGGATTCCTCCTACAATGAGCAGTTCTTC. Translation: CASSLDSGDSSYNEQFF. Variable domain in full (rest from reference TRBV19 and TRBJ2-1): DGGITQSPKYLFRKEGQNVTLSCEQNLNHDAMYWYRQDPGQGLRLIYYSQIVNDFQKGDIAEGYSVSREKKESFPLTVTSAQKNPTAFYLCASSLDSGDSSYNEQFFGPGTRLTVL.

This chain joins TRBV5-4 and TRBJ2-2; 9 positions match TRBD1. V was pared by 0 bases and J by 4 bases, with 4 bases of the junction left unmatched. Germline assignment: CDR1 SGHNT and CDR2 YYREEE (reference sequence). CDR3 length: 16 amino acids. The CDR3 protein is CASSLGGQGFTGELFF. In DNA, the CDR3 is TGTGCCAGCAGCTTGGGGGGACAGGGATTCACCGGGGAGCTGTTTTTT.

The CDR3 nucleotides are TGTGCCAGCACGAGGGGGGGGCTGAACACCGGGGAGCTGTTTTTT. Protein product: CASTRGGLNTGELFF. The rearrangement uses TRBV7-6 and TRBJ2-2, with D perhaps TRBD2 (7 bases). Trimming shortened V by 7 bases and J by 1 base, and 13 bases separated the two germline ends. Germline V gene lookup returns CDR1 SGHVS and CDR2 FNYEAQ. This CDR3 comprises 15 residues.

The CDR3, as DNA: TGTGCCAGCTCCCACAAGACAGGGGGCTCTGAAGCTTTCTTT. This codes for CASSHKTGGSEAFF. V and J are TRBV18 and TRBJ1-1; 10 bases line up with TRBD1. Germline V CDR1 and CDR2: KGHSH, LQKENI. The V segment lost 6 bases and the J segment 6 bases; nucleotides outside the gene matches: 7. The CDR3 is 14 residues long.

V and J are TRBV21-1 and TRBJ1-5; no check of the table's D call, TRBD1, against the DNA was made. TRBV21-1 is a listed pseudogene. CDR3 length equals 17 residues. The CDR3 loop is CASSKEKRGQSNQPQHF. The CDR3 DNA sequence: TGTGCCAGCAGCAAAGAGAAGAGGGGACAGAGCAATCAGCCCCAGCATTTT.

J is TRBJ2-1 and V is TRBV11-3; TRBD1 might be the D (5 bases). CDR3 length: 15 amino acids. Trimming shortened V by 5 bases and J by 5 bases, and 16 bases separated the two germline ends. From germline, CDR1 is SGHNT and CDR2 YENEEA. The CDR3 bases are TGTGCCAGCAGCCCCTTCACGGGCAGGGACAATGAGCAGTTCTTC. Its protein product is CASSPFTGRDNEQFF.